The T cell receptor beta chain under discussion was sequenced for a study of cytomegalovirus exposure and HLA in healthy donors. PCR employed 60 Vbeta and 13 Jbeta primers. Sequenced by immunoSEQ multiplex PCR; TCRdb stores in-frame clones only, minus some. Among some 200,000 clones listed, approximately 80% were seen once. Germline trimming cut 3 bases from V and 6 bases from J; bases unmatched to any gene: 8. The CDR3 runs 16 residues. The germline CDR1 and CDR2 sequences are SGHTA and FQGNSA. The sequenced material came from PBMCs. The rearrangement links TRBV7-2 to TRBJ2-3, with 11 bases lining up with TRBD2. The clonotype was recovered from a woman between 35 and 50 years old in good health and CMV-seronegative. DNA of the CDR3: TGTGCCAGCAGCTTGTCGACTAGCGGGGTCGGGGATACGCAGTATTTT. Encoded protein: CASSLSTSGVGDTQYF.